The T cell receptor beta chain described here comes from a study of blood T cells in healthy people across ages. Using a J-beta primer mix together with a sample-barcoded 5' primer, a second PCR was run for roughly 7 to 12 cycles. TCRdb re-called the 5' RACE reads with MiXCR, one entry per CDR3 protein. The data hold around 1,000,000 distinct CDR3 sequences, with approximately 25% observed a single time. The authors drew roughly 9.8 milliliters of peripheral blood from each donor. These data also featured in a second study, about T cells of mothers and their children. Per that paper: Input to cDNA synthesis comprised all extracted RNA, at a ratio of around 1.4 ug per 15 ul. The study obtained over 9 million TCR beta CDR3 reads per mother and some 3 million per child.

Input material: blood. The clonotype originates from a girl aged 2 to 9 in good health.

The CDR3 DNA reads TGTGCCAGCAAGACTAGCGGGGACTCCTACGAGCAGTACTTC. It specifies CASKTSGDSYEQYF. The chain uses TRBV6-6 and TRBJ2-5; 11 bases are a match to TRBD2. The J call may be wrong; the DNA end is better matched by TRBJ2-7. The CDR3 has 14 amino acids. Germline CDR1 reads MNHNY; CDR2 reads SVGAGI (reference sequence).